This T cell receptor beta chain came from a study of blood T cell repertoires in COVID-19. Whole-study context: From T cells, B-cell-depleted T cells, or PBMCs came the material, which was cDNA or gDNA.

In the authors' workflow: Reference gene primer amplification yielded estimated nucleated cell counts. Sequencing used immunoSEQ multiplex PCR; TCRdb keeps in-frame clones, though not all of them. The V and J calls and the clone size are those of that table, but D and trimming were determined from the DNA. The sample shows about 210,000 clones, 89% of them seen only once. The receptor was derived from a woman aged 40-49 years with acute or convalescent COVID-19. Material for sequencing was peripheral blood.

The CDR3 nucleotides are TGTGCCATGTCGCAGGGGCACGAGCAGTACGTC. It codes for CAMSQGHEQYV. V usage is TRBV12-3 or TRBV12-4 and J usage is TRBJ2-7; a possible D gene is TRBD1 (6 bases). Trimming took 10 bases from V and 5 from J, leaving 12 bases between them. The CDR3 is 11 residues long.